The T cell receptor (beta chain) under discussion was sequenced for a study of T-cell reconstitution after alpha-beta-depleted transplantation in children. Notes on the study in general: Surviving recipient T cells and thymic progenitors underlay high day-60 TCRbeta diversity in some patients. T-cell counts and diversity at one year post-transplant came mainly from newly produced T cells.

Trimming shortened V by 0 bases and J by 10 bases, and 11 bases separated the two germline ends. Germline V lookup: CDR1 SGDLS, CDR2 YYNGEE. The CDR3 runs to 13 residues. This clonotype was found a few times. What it binds is unknown. Preparation of the TCRbeta library was carried out with unique molecular identifiers. Each CDR3 protein is one row after TCRdb ran MiXCR on the PCR reads. Seen here are about 98,000 distinct CDR3 sequences, about a quarter observed once, and the top ten hold roughly 23%. The sequence was obtained from a boy aged 2 to 10 with acute lymphoblastic leukemia, due to receive a stem cell transplant. This chain links TRBV9 with TRBJ1-5; no clear D gene. This sample comprised PBMCs, obtained before TCRalphabeta/CD19-depleted stem cell transplant. The CDR3 DNA follows: TGTGCCAGCAGCGTAGGCCCCTCTTCCCCCCAGCATTTT. Protein product: CASSVGPSSPQHF.